This is a list of T cell receptor beta chains from one sample in a study of cytomegalovirus exposure and HLA in healthy donors. Using immunoSEQ multiplex PCR, the repertoire was profiled, and TCRdb retains in-frame clones only, with some absent. The table has under 150,000 clones, about four fifths seen once. The sequenced sample consisted of PBMCs. Receptors were obtained from a woman in her twenties or thirties in good health and CMV-seronegative. The conserved cysteine and the conserved F or W are not part of the CDR3 here. D genes are given only for firm matches. The size of a clone is reported for some rows only, either as once, few or many, or as a class for expanded clones.

D: NA
length: 12
V: TRBV5-4
J: TRBJ2-2
size: few
CDR3: ASSLFANTGELF

D: TRBD2
length: 14
V: TRBV5-1
J: TRBJ2-3
size: NA
CDR3: ASSFSTSGGTDTQY

D: NA
length: 11
V: TRBV6-6
J: TRBJ1-1
size: NA
CDR3: ASRTQVNTEAF

D: TRBD1
length: 15
V: TRBV18
J: TRBJ1-1
size: NA
CDR3: ASSPWTGAMMNTEAF

D: NA
length: 11
V: TRBV27
J: TRBJ1-1
size: NA
CDR3: ASSPRRTTEAF

D: NA
length: 11
V: TRBV10-3
J: TRBJ2-5
size: few
CDR3: AISRESQETQY

D: TRBD1
length: 13
V: TRBV5-4
J: TRBJ2-7
size: NA
CDR3: ASSLERGQGDEQY

D: TRBD2
length: 14
V: TRBV9
J: TRBJ2-7
size: NA
CDR3: ASSVDLAGGPYEQY

D: TRBD2
length: 13
V: TRBV6-4
J: TRBJ2-1
size: NA
CDR3: ASSFGLALGGEQF

D: NA
length: 15
V: TRBV21-1
J: TRBJ2-7
size: NA
CDR3: ASSLLGGAGSSYEQY

D: TRBD2
length: 13
V: TRBV30
J: TRBJ2-1
size: NA
CDR3: AWFNSGLAKNEQF